This TCR beta chain is from a study of CD8 T cells in ankylosing spondylitis. Findings and caveats of the study: It was reported that disease-linked clones were significantly enriched in matched ankylosing spondylitis synovial fluid. Disease-linked clones were found to be CD8+ and relatively rare in peripheral blood. In ankylosing spondylitis blood, a motif of roughly 8 highly homologous TCR beta variants appeared characteristic.

In the case of this clonotype: What it binds is unknown.

Germline lookup yields CDR1 SGHTA and CDR2 FQGNSA. With 1 base removed from V and 10 bases from J, the gap between germline ends came to 14 bases. This CDR3 spans 15 amino acids. Researchers built TCR beta libraries using quantitative 5'-RACE with molecular barcodes. TCRdb re-analysed the 5' RACE reads in MiXCR, keeping a single row per CDR3 protein. In the table there are about 840,000 distinct CDR3 sequences, approximately 12% of which are singletons. Material: blood, either unsorted or a sorted T cell fraction (not recorded which). V gene TRBV7-2 combines with J gene TRBJ1-6; no clear D gene. The receptor was derived from a male donor with ankylosing spondylitis. CDR3 nucleotide sequence: TGTGCCAGCAGCTTAGACCTATTTTTTTACTCACCCCTCCACTTT. Translation gives CASSLDLFFYSPLHF.